This T cell receptor beta chain originates from a study of T cells in Graves' hyperthyroidism and ophthalmopathy (dated by TCRdb to between 2018 and 2020). In the study overall: Peripheral blood samples were taken at initial diagnosis, before any treatment was given. Once sampling was done, hyperthyroidism patients were given methimazole at a starting dose of 30 mg daily, whereas ophthalmopathy patients were given high-dose intravenous methylprednisolone. According to the paper, TCR Vbeta CDR3 sequencing was carried out on some 130 peripheral blood samples, which came from around 43 ophthalmopathy, 75 or so hyperthyroidism and roughly 17 progressor patients. In addition, the study compared T-cell repertoires in thyroid tissue and in blood from six Graves' hyperthyroidism patients. A discovery cohort of about a hundred patients, about 43 with Graves' ophthalmopathy and approximately 60 with stable Graves' hyperthyroidism, was used to find distinguishing TCR V-J signatures. For training and testing, the approximately 92 patients in the discovery cohort were randomly divided in a 7:3 ratio. Whether ophthalmopathy could be predicted prospectively was tested in an independent validation cohort made up of under 20 hyperthyroidism patients plus 17 patients who later progressed to ophthalmopathy. The paper as a whole reports these results and caveats: A model built on a 13 V-J signature distinguished ophthalmopathy from stable hyperthyroidism, reaching around 90% sensitivity and about 81% specificity in cross-validation and 80%/75% in testing. Most expanded thyroid clonotypes (frequency above 0.001) were also found in blood, which suggests that blood repertoires may mirror thyroid immune responses. No statistical method was used to fix the sample size in advance, and group allocation was not hidden from the investigators. During validation, the model predicted progression to ophthalmopathy a median of about 5.9 months ahead of onset, with approximately 71% sensitivity and less than 85% specificity.

A patient counted as having stable Graves' hyperthyroidism if no progression to ophthalmopathy occurred over 18 months of follow-up. Hyperthyroidism patients were aged 18 to 65 years and newly diagnosed, with disease duration of less than 2 months. The study excluded patients with uncontrolled infections, other autoimmune diseases, pregnancy or lactation. Diagnoses were established on the basis of clinical symptoms, serum thyroxine and TRAb, thyroid ultrasound, and orbital computed tomography. PBMCs were isolated from 10 ml of fresh peripheral blood by Ficoll-Paque density gradient centrifugation. Total RNA was extracted with Trizol reagent, and quality was checked on an Agilent 2100 Bioanalyzer. CDR1 and CDR2, looked up from the germline V gene (reference sequence), are GTSNPN and SVGIG. From the cysteine through the phenylalanine, the CDR3 covers 13 amino acids. Only CDR3 DNA is held: 39 bases, read in frame from base 1. Between the V and J ends, shortened by 3 bases and 2 bases respectively, the junction contains 10 bases.

In its sample, this clonotype was seen many times. It lacks a known antigen. Within one base of it there is no much larger clone, and no base qualities were kept. The TCR beta CDR3 regions were amplified from the RNA transcripts. A first-round RT-PCR of the TCR CDR3 used the HTBI primer set with the Qiagen OneStep RT-PCR kit. Libraries were constructed in a second round of multiplex PCR, after which size selection and purification were performed. The libraries were sequenced on an Illumina HiSeq2000 using paired-end 100 bp reads. The original methods were these. SOAPnuke was used to process the raw data, with reads discarded if the reads contained adapters or uncalled bases, had a mean Phred below 15, or lacked an exact constant-primer or identifier match. High-quality paired reads were merged using COPE v1.2.5, and each unique nucleotide sequence was defined as a clonotype. MiTCR v1.1 was used to align the clonotypes against IMGT TRBV, TRBD and TRBJ reference segments. The analysis was restricted to V-J combinations with a frequency above 0.0001, which together covered over 99% of the repertoires. A TCS score was defined as the ratio between F50 (clonal expansion) and ExV (chaos), using BLOSUM62-based TCRdist between CDR3 peptides within each V-J. Welch's t-statistics and random forest reduced roughly 500 V-J features to roughly 13, which were used in a naive Bayes classifier (R e1071). TCRdb applied fastp at Q25 and MiXCR to the public reads, then kept only in-frame beta chains. Each CDR3 protein gets just one entry, which takes the most common genes and DNA from the rows behind it. The V and J calls come from TCRdb's annotation, not from the publication. The sample data list more than 450,000 distinct CDR3 sequences, and 12% to 15% of these were observed just once. 14% of the sample is held by the ten biggest clonotypes.

This receptor was identified in a woman aged 40 to 50 with Graves' hyperthyroidism. This chain joins TRBV30 to TRBJ2-5; too little of a D gene remains to name it. Sample: blood. The nucleotide sequence reads TGTGCCTGGAGCATACGGATTCAAGAGACCCAGTACTTC. Translated, this is CAWSIRIQETQYF.